Shown below are 29 T cell receptor beta chains from a single sample sequenced in a study of technical replicates of blood from four donors. Clones were read by immunoSEQ multiplex PCR, and TCRdb kept only the in-frame ones, dropping some. Of 75,000 to 95,000 clones detected, just under 95% appear once; the ten largest clones hold around 0.3%. Sequencing was performed on T cells isolated from PBMCs. These receptors all come from a human donor in good health.

This chain links TRBV5-6 with TRBJ1-5, with D tentatively TRBD1 (5 bases). V dropped 4 bases and J dropped 5 bases, with 22 bases sitting between them. This CDR3 is 17 amino acids long. Germline V lookup: CDR1 SGHDT, CDR2 YYEEEE. In DNA form, the CDR3 reads TGTGCCAGCAGCCCAGGCCCAGGGCGAATGAAGGATCAGCCCCAGCATTTT. This translates into CASSPGPGRMKDQPQHF.

The chain links TRBV9 to TRBJ2-1; 8 nucleotides align to TRBD2. Germline V gives CDR1 SGDLS, CDR2 YYNGEE. The length of the CDR3 is 15 residues. After removal of 0 bases from V and 6 bases from J, the junction contained 5 bases not matched to a gene. This chain's CDR3 is CASSVGTSRGNEQFF. The CDR3 region has the DNA TGTGCCAGCAGCGTAGGGACTAGCAGGGGCAATGAGCAGTTCTTC.

V usage is TRBV27 and J usage is TRBJ1-3; D might be TRBD1 (6 bases). CDR1 is MNHEY and CDR2 is SMNVEV in the germline V gene (reference sequence). This CDR3 has 13 amino acids. V lost 6 bases to trimming and J lost 3 bases, with 9 bases between them. The CDR3 loop is CASSPQGGNTIYF. The CDR3 DNA is TGTGCCAGCAGCCCACAGGGTGGAAACACCATATATTTT.

The CDR3 loop reads CASSSTGEETQYF. Here the CDR3 DNA reads TGCGCCAGCAGCTCAACAGGGGAAGAGACCCAGTACTTC. This chain connects TRBV5-1 to TRBJ2-5; 7 bases agree with TRBD1. Germline values: CDR1 SGHRS, CDR2 YFSETQ. J lost 3 bases, V lost 3 bases, and 2 bases had no gene match. The length of the CDR3 is 13 residues.

This chain joins TRBV9 and TRBJ1-2, with 11 bases fitting TRBD1. V lost 8 bases to trimming and J lost 7 bases; unmatched junction nucleotides: 7. Germline lookup yields CDR1 SGDLS and CDR2 YYNGEE. The CDR3 extends over 13 amino acids. As DNA, the CDR3 is TGTGCCAGTGAGGGACAGGGGGAGGTTGGCTACACCTTC. Protein product: CASEGQGEVGYTF.

The gene calls are TRBV15 and TRBJ1-5, with D possibly being TRBD1 (5 bases). Germline V gene data show CDR1 as LNHNV and CDR2 as YYDKDF (reference sequence). The germline V and J ends were trimmed by 0 bases and 6 bases, with 18 bases remaining between them. The CDR3 extends over 17 amino acids. In nucleotides, the CDR3 is TGTGCCACCAGCAGAGATTGGGACGGGGGAGTTGGTCAGCCCCAGCATTTT. Protein sequence: CATSRDWDGGVGQPQHF. Complete variable domain (other parts from reference TRBV15 and TRBJ1-5): DAMVIQNPRYQVTQFGKPVTLSCSQTLNHNVMYWYQQKSSQAPKLLFHYYDKDFNNEADTPDNFQSRRPNTSFCFLDIRSPGLGDTAMYLCATSRDWDGGVGQPQHFGDGTRLSIL.

This chain uses TRBV6-1 with TRBJ2-3; TRBD2 matches 11 bases. From germline, CDR1 is MNHNS and CDR2 SASEGT. Trimming removed 8 bases from V and 4 bases from J; junction bases left unmatched: 5. The CDR3 sequence is 14 residues long. The CDR3 here is CASATSGSSDTQYF. In DNA form, the CDR3 reads TGTGCCAGCGCAACTAGCGGGAGTTCAGATACGCAGTATTTT.

The chain links TRBV28 to TRBJ1-4, with D possibly TRBD1 on 5 matching bases. CDR3 length equals 14 residues. Germline CDR1 is MDHEN and CDR2 is SYDVKM. Trimming removed 8 bases from V and 0 bases from J, with 10 bases in between. CDR3 sequence: CASGTGATNEKLFF. The CDR3, as DNA: TGTGCCAGCGGAACAGGAGCAACTAATGAAAAACTGTTTTTT.

To note about this clone: The junction differs from germline at one of its ends, possibly a read error. Other DNA sequences of this sample code for an identical CDR3. The gene calls are TRBV25-1 and TRBJ1-6; D may be TRBD1 (5 bases). CDR3 size: 16 residues. Germline CDR1 MGHDK, CDR2 SYGVNS. The CDR3 DNA sequence: TGTGCTAGCAGTGATCCGCAGGGCTCCTATAATTCACCCCTCCACTTT. It yields the protein CASSDPQGSYNSPLHF.

The chain links TRBV18 to TRBJ2-3; 8 bases are shared with TRBD2. The J segment lost 3 bases and the V segment lost 3 bases, leaving 11 bases of the junction unmatched. There are 17 residues in the CDR3. Germline V gene sequence: CDR1 KGHSH, CDR2 LQKENI. The CDR3 DNA is TGTGCCAGCTCACCTCGAGCGGGAGAGGTGGGAACAGATACGCAGTATTTT. It yields the protein CASSPRAGEVGTDTQYF.

J is TRBJ1-2 and V is TRBV4-1; possible D gene TRBD1, 6 bases. CDR1 and CDR2 (germline): MGHRA, YSYEKL. V gave up 2 bases and J gave up 0 bases, with 10 bases separating them. The CDR3 loop spans 15 amino acids. CDR3 sequence: CASSQSQGTNYGYTF. The DNA of the CDR3 is TGCGCCAGCAGCCAATCACAGGGAACTAACTATGGCTACACCTTC.

The gene calls are TRBV28 and TRBJ1-5; a weak D match, TRBD1 (5 bases). The CDR3 has 15 amino acids. V was pared by 6 bases and J by 3 bases, with 15 bases between. The V gene's germline CDR1 is MDHEN and CDR2 SYDVKM. The CDR3 protein is CASSKTGYFNQPQHF. The CDR3 DNA is TGTGCCAGCAGCAAAACAGGTTACTTCAATCAGCCCCAGCATTTT.

The rearrangement uses TRBV6-4 and TRBJ2-2; TRBD1 is a possible D gene (6 bases). This CDR3 is 15 amino acids long. The germline V gene encodes CDR1 MRHNA and CDR2 SNTAGT. V shed 0 bases and J shed 1 base, with 6 bases lying between them. The CDR3: CASSDSTGNTGELFF. The CDR3 DNA reads as TGTGCCAGCAGTGACTCGACAGGGAACACCGGGGAGCTGTTTTTT.

The chain couples TRBV15 to TRBJ2-7; 9 bases align to TRBD1. This CDR3 has 17 amino acids. From germline, CDR1 is LNHNV and CDR2 YYDKDF (reference sequence). J gave up 5 bases and V 0 bases, and 11 bases lay outside the gene matches. This chain's CDR3 is CATSREYGTGRWDEQYF. CDR3 coding DNA: TGTGCCACCAGCAGAGAATACGGGACAGGGAGGTGGGACGAGCAGTACTTC.

This chain connects TRBV4-1 to TRBJ2-2; TRBD2 matches at 7 bases. V was pared by 4 bases and J by 1 base, with 3 bases of the junction left unmatched. Germline V gives CDR1 MGHRA, CDR2 YSYEKL. The CDR3 extends over 15 amino acids. CDR3: CASSPPGGNTGELFF. The CDR3 DNA sequence: TGCGCCAGCAGCCCCCCGGGGGGGAACACCGGGGAGCTGTTTTTT.

The chain employs TRBV7-9 and TRBJ2-1, with TRBD1 matching over 7 bases. The CDR3 runs to 15 residues. J was trimmed by 5 bases and V by 6 bases; bases with no gene match: 10. Germline CDR1 SEHNR, CDR2 FQNEAQ (reference sequence). The CDR3 reads CASSPTGYANNEQFF. The CDR3 coding sequence is TGTGCCAGCAGTCCGACAGGGTATGCTAACAATGAGCAGTTCTTC.

This clone occurred once. V gene TRBV25-1 combines with J gene TRBJ1-1; D may be TRBD1 (5 bases). From germline, CDR1 is MGHDK and CDR2 SYGVNS. The CDR3 is 14 residues long. V lost 8 bases, J lost 7 bases, and 20 bases lay in between. The CDR3: CASHSWGEYGEAFF. CDR3 sequence (DNA): TGTGCCAGCCACTCGTGGGGGGAGTACGGTGAAGCTTTCTTT.

The chain couples TRBV5-4 to TRBJ2-3; 7 bases map to TRBD2. V was pared by 0 bases and J by 5 bases, with 6 bases of the junction left unmatched. The CDR3 extends over 15 amino acids. The germline CDR1 and CDR2 sequences are SGHNT and YYREEE (reference sequence). As DNA, the CDR3 is TGTGCCAGCAGCTTGGAGGCGGGAGCTGTAGATACGCAGTATTTT. It specifies CASSLEAGAVDTQYF.

The chain combines TRBV5-5 with TRBJ1-2, with D perhaps TRBD1 (6 bases). CDR1 SGHKS and CDR2 YYEKEE come from the germline V gene (reference sequence). CDR3 length: 14 residues. Trimming cost V 0 bases and J 6 bases, with 12 bases left between them. This CDR3 reads CASSLGAGVDGYTF. The CDR3 DNA reads TGTGCCAGCAGCTTGGGCGCAGGGGTGGATGGCTACACCTTC.

This sequence joins TRBV7-9 and TRBJ1-2; 8 bases line up with TRBD1. Germline lookup yields CDR1 SEHNR and CDR2 FQNEAQ (reference sequence). The CDR3 consists of 15 residues. The J segment lost 6 bases and the V segment lost 5 bases, leaving 11 bases of the junction unmatched. The CDR3 region has the DNA TGTGCCAGCAGCAACAGGGGGTTCTACTCAAATGGCTACACCTTC. This gives the protein CASSNRGFYSNGYTF.

This chain links TRBV6-4 with TRBJ1-1; weak D call: TRBD1 (5 bases). The germline gives CDR1 MRHNA, CDR2 SNTAGT. V lost 4 bases to trimming and J lost 1 base, with 10 bases between them. This CDR3 is 14 amino acids long. CDR3 protein: CASSAAGPNTEAFF. The CDR3 DNA reads TGTGCCAGCAGTGCCGCGGGGCCGAACACTGAAGCTTTCTTT.

The rearrangement joins TRBV9 to TRBJ2-7; 7 bases line up with TRBD2. Germline V lookup: CDR1 SGDLS, CDR2 YYNGEE. The V gene end was trimmed by 7 bases and the J gene end by 4 bases; junction bases not matched to a gene: 11. The CDR3 covers 14 residues. CDR3 coding DNA: TGTGCCAGCTCAGGCGCGGGGGAACGGTACGAGCAGTACTTC. It translates to CASSGAGERYEQYF.

J is TRBJ1-5 and V is TRBV10-2, with unresolved D. Germline CDR1 WSHSY, CDR2 SAAADI. The CDR3 is made up of 12 amino acids. Between the trimmed V and J ends, which lost 3 bases and 7 bases, there was a span of 7 bases. CDR3 DNA sequence: TGCGCCAGCAGTGAAAACATCCAGCCCCAGCATTTT. Protein product: CASSENIQPQHF.

The genes are TRBV5-6 and TRBJ2-7, with 11 bases matching TRBD2. J lost 4 bases, V lost 3 bases, and 0 bases had no gene match. Germline CDR1 and CDR2: SGHDT and YYEEEE. There are 13 residues in the CDR3. The CDR3, as DNA: TGTGCCAGCAGCTCTAGCGGGAGGTACGAGCAGTACTTC. Amino acid sequence: CASSSSGRYEQYF.

This clone was detected a few times. The rearrangement links TRBV5-8 to TRBJ1-1; D ambiguous. Trimming removed 0 bases from V and 5 bases from J, with 14 bases in between. Germline loops: CDR1 SGHTS, CDR2 YDEGEE. The CDR3 spans 15 residues. In DNA form, the CDR3 reads TGTGCCAGCAGCTTGGGTTTGGGAGGAGGAACTGAAGCTTTCTTT. Translation gives CASSLGLGGGTEAFF.

The V gene is TRBV7-2, the J gene TRBJ2-3; D gene ambiguous. Germline V gene lookup returns CDR1 SGHTA and CDR2 FQGNSA. Trimming removed 0 bases from V and 8 bases from J, with 15 bases in between. The CDR3 runs 15 residues. The CDR3 is CASSLAFFTSATQYF. The CDR3 DNA follows: TGTGCCAGCAGCTTAGCGTTCTTTACCAGCGCTACGCAGTATTTT.

The J gene is TRBJ1-2, the V gene TRBV5-4; no reliable D call. CDR3 length: 13 residues. Trimming left V 9 bases short and J 2 bases short, with 14 bases between. The germline gives CDR1 SGHNT, CDR2 YYREEE (reference sequence). CDR3 DNA sequence: TGTGCCACTAAAGGAGGATTAAACTATGGCTACACCTTC. Protein product: CATKGGLNYGYTF.

This clone was recorded only once. CDR3 DNA: TGTGCCAGCAGACAAACAGGGTCTAGTAGTGGCTACACCTTC. Its translation: CASRQTGSSSGYTF. V gene TRBV5-4 combines with J gene TRBJ1-2; D might be TRBD1 (6 bases). Per germline, CDR1 SGHNT and CDR2 YYREEE (reference sequence). The V end lost 5 bases, the J end lost 7 bases, and 18 bases lay between the germline ends. This CDR3 has 14 amino acids.

This chain uses TRBV25-1 with TRBJ2-2; D perhaps matches TRBD1 (6 bases). CDR1 MGHDK and CDR2 SYGVNS come from the germline V gene. With 6 bases removed from V and 5 bases from J, the gap between germline ends came to 7 bases. The CDR3 covers 12 residues. In DNA form, the CDR3 reads TGTGCCAGCAGCACAGGGACCGGGGAGCTGTTTTTT. It encodes CASSTGTGELFF.